This T cell receptor (beta chain) was sequenced during a study of blood T cell repertoires in COVID-19. Study overall: PBMCs, B-cell-depleted T cells, or T cells provided the cDNA or gDNA that made up the material.

This clone was seen at least ten times. In the original workflow: Quantification of nucleated cells was approximated via reference gene primer amplification. The table came from immunoSEQ multiplex PCR; TCRdb's copy has only in-frame clones and leaves some out. V, J and clone size reflect that table, while D and trimming were determined from the DNA. Of 290,000 or so clones listed, 80% to 95% were seen once; the top ten hold 1% to 1.3%. Study members were between about 18 and 89 years old and lived in fewer than 30 US regions. Assignment of participants to cohorts was predicated upon participant-reported clinical history. Germline lookup yields CDR1 LNHNV and CDR2 YYDKDF (reference sequence). J lost 4 bases, V lost 3 bases, and 6 bases had no gene match. The CDR3 runs 16 residues.

The V call is TRBV15, the J call TRBJ2-1; 10 nucleotides agree with TRBD2. Sequencing was done on a sample of PBMCs or T cells enriched from blood (not recorded which). This sequence originates from a woman in her 30s who had recovered from COVID-19. DNA of the CDR3: TGTGCCACCAGCAGGGGAGCGGGAGGGCCATACAATGAGCAGTTCTTC. The encoded protein is CATSRGAGGPYNEQFF.